The 21 T cell receptor beta chains given below trace back to one sample, sequenced in a study of T cell changes during pregnancy in multiple sclerosis. Clones were read by immunoSEQ multiplex PCR, and TCRdb kept only the in-frame ones, dropping some. The repertoire consists of about 68,000 clones, with around nine tenths occurring once and the leading ten covering around 1.5%. Source: peripheral blood, taken in the third trimester of pregnancy. The receptors come from a female donor with multiple sclerosis, enrolled in a pregnancy study.

The chain combines TRBV4-3 with TRBJ1-2; 8 bases are a match to TRBD1. This CDR3 contains 16 residues. With V trimmed by 1 base and J by 4 bases, 8 bases remained unmatched. The germline V gene has CDR1 LGHNA and CDR2 YSLEER. The CDR3 is CASSQARSGQGYGYTF. The CDR3 DNA follows: TGCGCCAGCAGCCAAGCCCGTTCCGGACAGGGCTATGGCTACACCTTC.

The genes are TRBV11-3 and TRBJ2-3; 11 nucleotides line up with TRBD2. After removal of 6 bases from V and 4 bases from J, the junction contained 12 bases not matched to a gene. The CDR3 is made up of 17 amino acids. CDR1 is SGHNT and CDR2 is YENEEA in the germline V gene. The CDR3, as DNA: TGTGCCAGCAGACCTACTAGCGGGGGCCATTTGCCAGATACGCAGTATTTT. This gives the protein CASRPTSGGHLPDTQYF.

V and J are TRBV7-9 and TRBJ1-4; no firm D call. The CDR3 runs 14 residues. Germline-derived CDR1 and CDR2 are SEHNR and FQNEAQ (reference sequence). The V gene lost 5 bases and the J gene lost 5 bases, with 12 bases spanning the gap. Here the CDR3 reads CASSRPRNNEKLFF. The CDR3 region has the DNA TGTGCCAGCAGCCGACCTAGGAACAATGAAAAACTGTTTTTT.

As DNA, the CDR3 is TGCGCCAGCAGCTCATGGACAGGGAGCGATGAGCAGTTCTTC. Encoded protein: CASSSWTGSDEQFF. The genes are TRBV5-1 and TRBJ2-1, with 8 bases that match TRBD1. This CDR3 comprises 14 residues. Germline trimming cut 3 bases from V and 8 bases from J; bases unmatched to any gene: 7. Germline CDR1 reads SGHRS; CDR2 reads YFSETQ.

This chain uses TRBV10-3 with TRBJ2-1; D is unclear. The germline CDR1 and CDR2 sequences are ENHRY and SYGVKD. CDR3 length: 12 amino acids. The CDR3 nucleotides read TGTGCATCAGAGGCCGGAGACAATGAGCAGTTCTTC. Translating it yields CASEAGDNEQFF.

In its sample, this clone was seen once. The chain uses TRBV5-4 and TRBJ2-3; D may be TRBD2 (6 bases). This CDR3 has 15 residues. Germline values: CDR1 SGHNT, CDR2 YYREEE (reference sequence). V lost 0 bases, J lost 5 bases, and 13 bases lay in between. CDR3 sequence reads: CASSLGGVKGDTQYF. CDR3 DNA: TGTGCCAGCAGCTTGGGCGGGGTAAAGGGAGATACGCAGTATTTT.

The chain couples TRBV5-1 to TRBJ2-3; TRBD2 aligns across 16 bases. V lost 3 bases and J lost 6; bases outside the gene matches: 4. The CDR3 has 16 amino acids. Germline V CDR1 and CDR2: SGHRS, YFSETQ. The CDR3 spells CASSSGTSGGADTQYF. The CDR3 nucleotides read TGCGCCAGCAGCTCAGGGACTAGCGGGGGGGCGGATACGCAGTATTTT.

The chain employs TRBV7-8 and TRBJ2-2; the match to TRBD1 covers 7 bases. Germline loops: CDR1 SGHVS, CDR2 FQNEAQ. The V segment lost 3 bases and the J segment 0 bases; nucleotides outside the gene matches: 1. The CDR3 runs 15 residues. CDR3 bases: TGTGCCAGCAGCTTGGGGACAGCGAACACCGGGGAGCTGTTTTTT. This translates into CASSLGTANTGELFF.

CDR3 sequence (DNA): TGTGCCAGCACCCACCGTAAGGAGACAGCCGGCACAGATACGCAGTATTTT. As protein: CASTHRKETAGTDTQYF. The genes are TRBV27 and TRBJ2-3, with D tentatively TRBD1 (5 bases). The CDR3 contains 17 residues. Germline CDR1 MNHEY, CDR2 SMNVEV (reference sequence). V lost 7 bases and J 1 base, leaving 21 bases between the germline ends.

This rearrangement joins TRBV4-1 to TRBJ2-7; possibly TRBD1 for D (6 bases). The CDR3 contains 15 residues. Trimming stripped 0 bases from V and 3 bases from J, with 12 bases between. The germline gives CDR1 MGHRA, CDR2 YSYEKL. For the CDR3, the DNA is TGCGCCAGCAGCCAAGAGACGGGACATAGCTACGAGCAGTACTTC. It yields the protein CASSQETGHSYEQYF.

The chain links TRBV5-6 to TRBJ1-1; D is unresolved. V lost 1 base and J 0 bases, leaving 16 bases between the germline ends. Germline CDR1 reads SGHDT; CDR2 reads YYEEEE. The CDR3 extends over 17 amino acids. CDR3 DNA: TGTGCCAGCAGCTTGCCCCCGGCGGCGATACTGAACACTGAAGCTTTCTTT. Translating it yields CASSLPPAAILNTEAFF.

The chain is built from TRBV5-1 and TRBJ1-4; D unclear. The CDR3 is made up of 18 amino acids. Trimming left V 0 bases short and J 3 bases short, with 18 bases between. Germline V gene data show CDR1 as SGHRS and CDR2 as YFSETQ. The CDR3 nucleotides are TGCGCCAGCAGCTTGGAGTATCGGGAGATAGGGCCTAATGAAAAACTGTTTTTT. The encoded protein is CASSLEYREIGPNEKLFF.

V is TRBV5-1 and J is TRBJ2-7, with D perhaps matching TRBD2 (6 bases). The CDR3 is 14 amino acids. V was pared by 0 bases and J by 2 bases, with 9 bases between. Germline lookup yields CDR1 SGHRS and CDR2 YFSETQ. Here the CDR3 reads CASSLAGEAYEQYF. Written as DNA, the CDR3 is TGCGCCAGCAGCTTGGCGGGGGAAGCCTACGAGCAGTACTTC.

The chain has TRBV30 and TRBJ1-5, with 8 positions matching TRBD1. CDR1 is GTSNPN, CDR2 SVGIG, per germline (reference sequence). With 5 bases clipped from V and 4 bases from J, the junction kept 4 bases outside the gene matches. There are 13 residues in the CDR3. The CDR3 DNA is TGTGCCTGGGCACAGGGGGGAAATCAGCCCCAGCATTTT. It is translated as CAWAQGGNQPQHF.

The rearrangement joins TRBV7-6 to TRBJ1-1, with no clear D. V lost 4 bases, J lost 4 bases, and 13 bases lay in between. The CDR3 spans 14 residues. Germline assignment: CDR1 SGHVS and CDR2 FNYEAQ. Here the CDR3 DNA reads TGTGCCAGCAGCTCTCCGGGGAAAGGCACTGAAGCTTTCTTT. It yields the protein CASSSPGKGTEAFF.

V is TRBV10-3 and J is TRBJ2-1, with 10 bases that match TRBD2. This CDR3 comprises 17 residues. Per the germline V gene, CDR1 is ENHRY and CDR2 is SYGVKD. Losses at the gene ends were 0 bases for V and 2 bases for J; bases not matched to a gene: 4. CDR3 region: CAISESATSGPYNEQFF. The CDR3 nucleotides are TGTGCCATCAGTGAGTCGGCGACTAGCGGGCCCTACAATGAGCAGTTCTTC.

The chain couples TRBV30 to TRBJ1-5; the D is unclear. The CDR3 is 11 amino acids. Germline CDR1 reads GTSNPN; CDR2 reads SVGIG (reference sequence). Between the trimmed V and J ends, which lost 2 bases and 6 bases, there was a span of 5 bases. CDR3 DNA sequence: TGTGCCTGGAGTACCGGTCAGCCCCAGCATTTT. This encodes CAWSTGQPQHF.

The V gene is TRBV7-2, the J gene TRBJ2-2, with D tentatively TRBD1 (5 bases). The germline CDR1 and CDR2 sequences are SGHTA and FQGNSA. Trimming pared 6 bases from V and 5 bases from J, leaving 10 bases between. This CDR3 region has 13 residues. Here the CDR3 reads CASRPRTTGELFF. In DNA form, the CDR3 reads TGTGCCAGCAGACCTCGGACAACCGGGGAGCTGTTTTTT.

For the CDR3, the DNA is TGCGCCAGCAGCTCCGGACTAGCGGGGTTTAATGAGCAGTTCTTC. Its translation is CASSSGLAGFNEQFF. The chain links TRBV5-1 to TRBJ2-1; TRBD2 matches at 12 bases. The CDR3 is 15 residues long. Germline-derived CDR1 and CDR2 are SGHRS and YFSETQ. With 3 bases clipped from V and 7 bases from J, the junction kept 5 bases outside the gene matches.

CDR3 protein: CASTITGANTGELFF. The CDR3, as DNA: TGTGCCAGCACAATCACAGGGGCGAACACCGGGGAGCTGTTTTTT. The V gene is TRBV6-5, the J gene TRBJ2-2; 7 nucleotides align to TRBD1. Unmatched junction bases numbered 5, after V lost 7 bases and J lost 0 bases. CDR3 length: 15 residues. Per the germline V gene, CDR1 is MNHEY and CDR2 is SVGAGI.

The V call is TRBV4-1, the J call TRBJ2-7; D is undetermined. V lost 0 bases to trimming and J lost 0 bases, with 3 bases between them. Germline V gene data show CDR1 as MGHRA and CDR2 as YSYEKL. The CDR3 is 13 residues long. CDR3 in amino acids: CASSQDNSYEQYF. CDR3 DNA sequence: TGCGCCAGCAGCCAAGACAACTCCTACGAGCAGTACTTC.